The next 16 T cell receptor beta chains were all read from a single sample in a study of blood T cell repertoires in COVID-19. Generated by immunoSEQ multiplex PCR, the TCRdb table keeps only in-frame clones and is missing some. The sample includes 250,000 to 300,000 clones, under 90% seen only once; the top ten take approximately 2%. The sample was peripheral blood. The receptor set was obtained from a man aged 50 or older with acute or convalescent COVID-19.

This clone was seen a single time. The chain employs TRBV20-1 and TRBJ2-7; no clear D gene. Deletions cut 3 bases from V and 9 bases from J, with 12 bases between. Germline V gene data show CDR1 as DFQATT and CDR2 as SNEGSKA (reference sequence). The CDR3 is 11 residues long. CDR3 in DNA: TGCAGTGCTAGCCCCCAAATCGGGCAGTACTTC. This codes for CSASPQIGQYF.

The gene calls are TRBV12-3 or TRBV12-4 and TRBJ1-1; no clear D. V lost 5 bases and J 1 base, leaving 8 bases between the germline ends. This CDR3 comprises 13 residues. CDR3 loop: CASSGRSNTEAFF. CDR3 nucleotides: TGTGCCAGCAGTGGTAGATCGAACACTGAAGCTTTCTTT.

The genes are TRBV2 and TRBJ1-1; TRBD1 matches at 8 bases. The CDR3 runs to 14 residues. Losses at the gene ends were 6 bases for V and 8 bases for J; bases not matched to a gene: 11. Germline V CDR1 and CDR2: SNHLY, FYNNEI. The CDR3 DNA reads TGTGCCAGCAGGGTTAACCAGGGGGCAGCGGAAGCTTTCTTT. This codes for CASRVNQGAAEAFF. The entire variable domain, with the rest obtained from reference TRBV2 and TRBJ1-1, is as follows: EPEVTQTPSHQVTQMGQEVILRCVPISNHLYFYWYRQILGQKVEFLVSFYNNEISEKSEIFDDQFSVERPDGSNFTLKIRSTKLEDSAMYFCASRVNQGAAEAFFGQGTRLTVV.

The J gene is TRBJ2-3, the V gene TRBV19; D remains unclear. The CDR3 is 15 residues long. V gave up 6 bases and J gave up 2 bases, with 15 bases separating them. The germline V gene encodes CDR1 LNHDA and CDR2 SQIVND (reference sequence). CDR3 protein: CASRGLGSPTDTQYF. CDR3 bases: TGTGCCAGTAGGGGTCTAGGTTCCCCCACAGATACGCAGTATTTT.

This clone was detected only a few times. CDR3 DNA: TGCAGTGCCCCTAGCTCCTACGAGCAGTACTTC. This codes for CSAPSSYEQYF. This rearrangement joins TRBV20-1 to TRBJ2-7; D ambiguous. Trimming left V 6 bases short and J 0 bases short, with 6 bases between. The CDR3 totals 11 residues. From germline, CDR1 is DFQATT and CDR2 SNEGSKA (reference sequence).

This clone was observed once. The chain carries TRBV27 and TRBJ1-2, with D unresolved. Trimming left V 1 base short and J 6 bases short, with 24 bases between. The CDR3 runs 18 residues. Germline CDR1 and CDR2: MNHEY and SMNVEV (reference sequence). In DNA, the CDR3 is TGTGCCAGCAGTTTATACCCCACGAGGTCGTCCGACCTAGATGGCTACACCTTC. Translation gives CASSLYPTRSSDLDGYTF.

The CDR3 loop reads CASSPSDIRQNYGYTF. DNA for the CDR3: TGCGCCAGCAGCCCTTCCGATATCAGACAGAACTATGGCTACACCTTC. The chain couples TRBV5-1 to TRBJ1-2; a weak D match, TRBD1 (5 bases). The CDR3 sequence is 16 residues long. Trimming removed 4 bases from V and 2 bases from J, with 18 bases in between. The germline V gene encodes CDR1 SGHRS and CDR2 YFSETQ.

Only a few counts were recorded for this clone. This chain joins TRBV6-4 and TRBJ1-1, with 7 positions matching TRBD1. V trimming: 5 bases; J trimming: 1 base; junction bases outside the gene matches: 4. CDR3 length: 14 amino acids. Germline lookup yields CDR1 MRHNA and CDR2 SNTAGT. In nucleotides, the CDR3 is TGTGCCAGCAGTACTCAGGGGGGGAACACTGAAGCTTTCTTT. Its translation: CASSTQGGNTEAFF.

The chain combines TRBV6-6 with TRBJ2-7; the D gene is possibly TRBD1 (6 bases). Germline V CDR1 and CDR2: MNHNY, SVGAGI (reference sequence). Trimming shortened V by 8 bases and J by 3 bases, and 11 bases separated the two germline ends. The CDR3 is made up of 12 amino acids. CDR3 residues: CASGTPHYEQYF. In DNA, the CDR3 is TGTGCCAGCGGGACACCTCACTACGAGCAGTACTTC.

The CDR3 region is CASSPQTEANYGYTF. DNA of the CDR3: TGTGCCAGCTCACCGCAGACAGAAGCTAACTATGGCTACACCTTC. This chain links TRBV18 with TRBJ1-2; the D gene is possibly TRBD1 (5 bases). The CDR3 runs to 15 residues. Germline values: CDR1 KGHSH, CDR2 LQKENI. V dropped 3 bases and J dropped 0 bases, with 11 bases sitting between them.

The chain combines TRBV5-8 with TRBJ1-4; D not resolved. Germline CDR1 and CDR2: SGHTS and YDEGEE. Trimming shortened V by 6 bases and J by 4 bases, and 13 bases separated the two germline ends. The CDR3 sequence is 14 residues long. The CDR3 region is CASKSSGFNEKLFF. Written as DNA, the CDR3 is TGTGCCAGCAAGAGCTCGGGATTTAATGAAAAACTGTTTTTT.

Written as DNA, the CDR3 is TGTGCCAGTACCAAGACAGGGGACCTTACCGGGGAGCTGTTTTTT. Its protein product is CASTKTGDLTGELFF. The chain links TRBV19 to TRBJ2-2; 8 nucleotides agree with TRBD1. CDR3 length: 15 amino acids. Trimming took 7 bases from V and 5 from J; bases not matched to a gene: 9. The germline V gene encodes CDR1 LNHDA and CDR2 SQIVND (reference sequence).

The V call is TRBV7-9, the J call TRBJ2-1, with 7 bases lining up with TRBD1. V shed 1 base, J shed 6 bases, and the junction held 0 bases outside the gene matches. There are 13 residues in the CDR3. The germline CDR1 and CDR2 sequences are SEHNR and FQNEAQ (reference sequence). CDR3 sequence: CASSLDRGNEQFF. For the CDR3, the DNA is TGTGCCAGCAGCTTAGACAGGGGCAATGAGCAGTTCTTC.

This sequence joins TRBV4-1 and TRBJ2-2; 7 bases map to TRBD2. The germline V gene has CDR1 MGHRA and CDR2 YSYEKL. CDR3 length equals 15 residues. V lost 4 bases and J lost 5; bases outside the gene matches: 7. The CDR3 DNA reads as TGCGCCAGCAGCCCTTCCCCGGGGGGTACCGGGGAGCTGTTTTTT. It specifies CASSPSPGGTGELFF.

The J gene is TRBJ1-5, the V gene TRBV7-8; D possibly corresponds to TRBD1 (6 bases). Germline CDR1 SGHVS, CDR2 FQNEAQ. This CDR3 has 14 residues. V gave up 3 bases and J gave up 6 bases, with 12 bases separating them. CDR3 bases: TGTGCCAGCAGCTTTCAGGGGTCGGCTCAGCCCCAGCATTTT. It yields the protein CASSFQGSAQPQHF.

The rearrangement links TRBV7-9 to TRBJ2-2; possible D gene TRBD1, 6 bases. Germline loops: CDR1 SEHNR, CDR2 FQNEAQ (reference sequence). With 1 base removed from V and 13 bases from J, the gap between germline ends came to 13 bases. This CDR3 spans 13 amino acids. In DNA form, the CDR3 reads TGTGCCAGCAGCTTAGAATGGGACAATCCGCTGTTTTTT. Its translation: CASSLEWDNPLFF.